The 14 T cell receptor beta chains below all came from one sample that was sequenced in a study of blood T cell repertoires in COVID-19. TCRdb's copy holds only in-frame clones and misses some; the assay was immunoSEQ multiplex PCR. The profile shows tens of thousands of clones, around 84% of them singletons. The specimen was peripheral blood. The receptor source for this set is a man between 65 and 85 years old with active or convalescent COVID-19.

The chain uses TRBV20-1 and TRBJ1-5, with D maybe TRBD1 (5 bases). The CDR3 has 13 residues. CDR1 is DFQATT and CDR2 is SNEGSKA in the germline V gene (reference sequence). V was trimmed by 3 bases and J by 5 bases, leaving 11 bases between them. In DNA form, the CDR3 reads TGCAGTGCTAGTCGGGGGAGGCATCAGCCCCAGCATTTT. Translated: CSASRGRHQPQHF.

This chain connects TRBV9 to TRBJ2-5, with TRBD1 identical over 7 bases. V lost 2 bases, J lost 5 bases, and 6 bases stayed unmatched. This CDR3 region has 14 residues. Looked up from germline, CDR1 is SGDLS and CDR2 is YYNGEE. CDR3 sequence reads: CASSVDRVWETQYF. DNA for the CDR3: TGTGCCAGCAGCGTTGACAGGGTCTGGGAGACCCAGTACTTC.

This clone was counted a single time. The chain uses TRBV5-1 and TRBJ1-4; 8 positions match TRBD1. This CDR3 has 15 amino acids. V shed 4 bases and J 4 bases; nucleotides not matched to a gene: 6. Germline loops: CDR1 SGHRS, CDR2 YFSETQ. The CDR3 coding sequence is TGCGCCAGCAGCGACGGACAGGGCCGTAATGAAAAACTGTTTTTT. Its translation is CASSDGQGRNEKLFF.

The chain couples TRBV5-4 to TRBJ1-4; 8 positions agree with TRBD1. The CDR3 is 16 amino acids. Germline CDR1 and CDR2: SGHNT and YYREEE (reference sequence). V shed 7 bases and J 2 bases; nucleotides not matched to a gene: 10. As DNA, the CDR3 is TGTGCCAGCGGACTTCAGGGGGCCGGCACTAATGAAAAACTGTTTTTT. Its protein product is CASGLQGAGTNEKLFF.

The V and J genes are TRBV15 and TRBJ1-5; D remains ambiguous. Germline V gene sequence: CDR1 LNHNV, CDR2 YYDKDF (reference sequence). Trimming stripped 7 bases from V and 2 bases from J, with 15 bases between. This CDR3 contains 15 residues. The chain's CDR3 is CATTDFRGGNQPQHF. CDR3 nucleotide sequence: TGTGCCACCACTGACTTCCGGGGAGGCAATCAGCCCCAGCATTTT.

This clone was detected many times. The rearrangement joins TRBV5-6 to TRBJ1-3, with D unresolved. CDR1 and CDR2 (germline): SGHDT, YYEEEE. The CDR3 covers 11 residues. The V end was cut by 1 base, the J end by 6 bases, with 2 bases between. The CDR3 sequence is CASSLLNTIYF. DNA for the CDR3: TGTGCCAGCAGCTTGCTAAACACCATATATTTT.

This clone was recorded a few times. This chain links TRBV2 with TRBJ2-5; TRBD1 might be the D (6 bases). Trimming removed 5 bases at V and 5 bases at J, with 15 bases between. Germline V gene lookup returns CDR1 SNHLY and CDR2 FYNNEI. The CDR3 has 14 amino acids. The CDR3 is CASSTQGAMETQYF. The CDR3 DNA sequence: TGTGCCAGCAGTACACAGGGTGCTATGGAGACCCAGTACTTC.

V usage is TRBV6-5 and J usage is TRBJ1-4; tentatively, D is TRBD1 (5 bases). Trimming took off 8 bases at V and 0 bases at J, with 10 bases between the two ends. Germline V gene sequence: CDR1 MNHEY, CDR2 SVGAGI. This CDR3 has 14 residues. This chain's CDR3 is CASGGGATNEKLFF. The CDR3 DNA is TGTGCCAGCGGCGGAGGGGCAACTAATGAAAAACTGTTTTTT.

The V and J genes are TRBV19 and TRBJ1-5; tentatively, D is TRBD1 (5 bases). Germline CDR1 LNHDA, CDR2 SQIVND (reference sequence). The CDR3 runs to 13 residues. Trimming stripped 10 bases from V and 2 bases from J, with 12 bases between. The CDR3 loop reads CATRGMGNQPQHF. The CDR3 coding sequence is TGTGCCACTCGGGGGATGGGCAATCAGCCCCAGCATTTT.

This chain uses TRBV6-5 with TRBJ1-5; 9 bases agree with TRBD1. CDR1 is MNHEY, CDR2 SVGAGI, per germline. The CDR3 consists of 16 residues. V dropped 4 bases and J dropped 5; count of bases not matched to a gene: 9. The CDR3 region has the DNA TGTGCCAGCAGTTCATTCGCCGGGACAGGGCATCAGCCCCAGCATTTT. This encodes CASSSFAGTGHQPQHF.

CDR3 sequence reads: CASTTGQGTSPLHF. DNA for the CDR3: TGTGCCAGCACGACGGGACAGGGCACTTCACCCCTCCACTTT. The chain uses TRBV6-5 and TRBJ1-6; TRBD1 agrees at 9 bases. The CDR3 length is 14 residues. V shed 7 bases and J 9 bases; nucleotides not matched to a gene: 7. The germline gives CDR1 MNHEY, CDR2 SVGAGI.

The genes are TRBV15 and TRBJ1-6; 9 bases are shared with TRBD1. This CDR3 is built from 14 residues. Germline CDR1 is LNHNV and CDR2 is YYDKDF (reference sequence). Trimming cost V 3 bases and J 6 bases; bases outside gene matches: 0. The CDR3 sequence: CATSRDRGNSPLHF. CDR3 DNA: TGTGCCACCAGCAGGGACAGGGGTAATTCACCCCTCCACTTT.

The rearrangement links TRBV10-1 to TRBJ2-3, with 11 bases lining up with TRBD2. Germline V gives CDR1 WNHNN, CDR2 SYGVQD (reference sequence). J was trimmed by 4 bases and V by 9 bases; bases with no gene match: 6. This CDR3 has 14 residues. The CDR3 DNA reads as TGCGCCAGGACGACTAGCGGGAACGCAGATACGCAGTATTTT. This sequence encodes CARTTSGNADTQYF.

The chain carries TRBV2 and TRBJ1-2, with D unresolved. Trimming removed 6 bases at V and 3 bases at J, with 11 bases between. This CDR3 region has 13 residues. Germline V lookup: CDR1 SNHLY, CDR2 FYNNEI. The CDR3 coding sequence is TGTGCCAGCAGGACCGGGGAGGACTATGGCTACACCTTC. Protein: CASRTGEDYGYTF.